This T cell receptor beta chain came from a study of blood T cell repertoires in COVID-19. The overall study: In each case, the material was cDNA or gDNA derived from T cells, B-cell-depleted T cells, or PBMCs.

Original processing methods: It was from reference gene primer amplification that nucleated cell counts were estimated. TCRdb's copy holds only in-frame clones and misses some; the assay was immunoSEQ multiplex PCR. V and J calls and clone size are those listed in that table; D and trimming were worked out from the DNA. The top ten clones hold roughly 6% of a sample with roughly 80,000 clones, 75% to 90% of them seen once. Germline values: CDR1 SGDLS, CDR2 YYNGEE. Trimming cost V 7 bases and J 5 bases, with 12 bases left between them. The CDR3 is made up of 12 amino acids. This receptor was obtained from a man aged 50 to 59 with active COVID-19. The chain couples TRBV9 to TRBJ1-2; D call uncertain. What was sequenced was peripheral blood. CDR3 protein: CASRSQSYGYTF. In nucleotides, the CDR3 is TGTGCCAGCCGTTCCCAGTCTTATGGCTACACCTTC.